The 5 T cell receptor beta chains reported below all come from one sample, sequenced in a study of shared clonotypes between healthy human individuals. Sequenced by immunoSEQ multiplex PCR; TCRdb stores in-frame clones only, minus some. The table has roughly 330,000 clones, roughly 70% seen once. Source material: memory CD4+ T cells sorted from blood. Subset indicated: CD45RA-negative fraction. Source of these receptors: a man aged 25-40 years in good health.

This clone was seen a handful of times. The V call is TRBV7-2, the J call TRBJ2-5; the D gene could be TRBD1 or TRBD2 (5 bases each). This CDR3 comprises 16 residues. V lost 5 bases to trimming and J lost 7 bases, with 23 bases between them. Germline CDR1 and CDR2: SGHTA and FQGNSA. CDR3: CASSHAMGVGVGTQYF. The DNA for the CDR3 is TGTGCCAGCAGCCATGCCATGGGCGTGGGGGTAGGGACCCAGTACTTC.

V gene TRBV9 combines with J gene TRBJ1-2; tentatively, D is TRBD1 (5 bases). CDR1 and CDR2 from the germline V gene are SGDLS and YYNGEE. With 6 bases removed from V and 0 bases from J, the gap between germline ends came to 12 bases. This CDR3 has 14 residues. In DNA form, the CDR3 reads TGTGCCAGCACCCTGACAGCCGCTAACTATGGCTACACCTTC. Translation: CASTLTAANYGYTF.

This clone appeared once. V and J are TRBV2 and TRBJ2-1, with D possibly being TRBD2 (5 bases). Looked up from germline, CDR1 is SNHLY and CDR2 is FYNNEI. This CDR3 is 14 amino acids long. V was shortened by 8 bases and J by 4 bases, with 15 bases between the two germline ends. CDR3 sequence reads: CASLRAEIYNEQFF. The CDR3, as DNA: TGTGCCAGCTTGCGAGCGGAGATTTACAATGAGCAGTTCTTC.

The genes are TRBV18 and TRBJ1-4; D is unclear. The germline CDR1 and CDR2 sequences are KGHSH and LQKENI. The CDR3 runs 15 residues. Trimming removed 3 bases from V and 4 bases from J, with 12 bases in between. CDR3 DNA: TGTGCCAGCTCACCTCTGCGCCGGGGTAATGAAAAACTGTTTTTT. Amino acid sequence: CASSPLRRGNEKLFF.

The V call is TRBV11-2, the J call TRBJ2-1; 12 bases match TRBD2. Germline V gene sequence: CDR1 SGHAT, CDR2 FQNNGV. The CDR3 length is 14 residues. V shed 3 bases, J shed 7 bases, and the junction held 1 base outside the gene matches. Here the CDR3 DNA reads TGTGCCAGCAGCTTTCTAGCGGGAGGGAATGAGCAGTTCTTC. It codes for CASSFLAGGNEQFF. The variable domain in full, completed from reference TRBV11-2 and TRBJ2-1, reads EAGVAQSPRYKIIEKRQSVAFWCNPISGHATLYWYQQILGQGPKLLIQFQNNGVVDDSQLPKDRFSAERLKGVDSTLKIQPAKLEDSAVYLCASSFLAGGNEQFFGPGTRLTVL.